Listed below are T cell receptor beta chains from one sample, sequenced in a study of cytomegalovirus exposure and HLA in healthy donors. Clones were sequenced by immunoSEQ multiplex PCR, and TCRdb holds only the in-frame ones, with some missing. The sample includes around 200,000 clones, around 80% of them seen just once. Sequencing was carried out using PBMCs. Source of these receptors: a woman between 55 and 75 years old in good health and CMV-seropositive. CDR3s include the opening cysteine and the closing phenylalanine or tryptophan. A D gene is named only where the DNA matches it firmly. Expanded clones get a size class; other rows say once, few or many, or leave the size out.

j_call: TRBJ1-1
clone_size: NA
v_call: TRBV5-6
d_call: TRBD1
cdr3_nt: TGTGCCAGCAGCTTGGCCCCAGGGGGGTACACTGAAGCTTTCTTT
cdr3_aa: CASSLAPGGYTEAFF

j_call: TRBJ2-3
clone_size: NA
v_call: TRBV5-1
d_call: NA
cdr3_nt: TGCGCCAGCAGCTTGGAACGGGATACGCAGTATTTT
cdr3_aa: CASSLERDTQYF

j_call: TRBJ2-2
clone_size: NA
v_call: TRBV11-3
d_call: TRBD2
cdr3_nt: TGTGCCAGCAGCTTATTTCTAGCGGGGTTAACCGGGGAGCTGTTTTTT
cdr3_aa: CASSLFLAGLTGELFF

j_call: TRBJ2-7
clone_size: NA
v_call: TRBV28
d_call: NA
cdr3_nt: TGTGCCAGCAGTTTCGTGCTGAGCTCCTACGAGCAGTACTTC
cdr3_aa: CASSFVLSSYEQYF

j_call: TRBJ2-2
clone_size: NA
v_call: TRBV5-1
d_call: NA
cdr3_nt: TGCGCCAGCAGCCCAGGCGCATCGAACACCGGGGAGCTGTTTTTT
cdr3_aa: CASSPGASNTGELFF

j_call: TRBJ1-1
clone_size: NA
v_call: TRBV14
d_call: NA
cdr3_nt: TGTGCCAGCAGCCGCTTCGGGGAGCTCACTGAAGCTTTCTTT
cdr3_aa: CASSRFGELTEAFF

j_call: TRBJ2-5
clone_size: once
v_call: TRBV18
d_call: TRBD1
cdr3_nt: TGTGCCAGCCGAGGGACAGTAGGAGAGACCCAGTACTTC
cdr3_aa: CASRGTVGETQYF

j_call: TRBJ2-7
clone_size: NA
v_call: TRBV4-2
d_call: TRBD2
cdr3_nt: TGTGCCAGCAGCCAAGAGAGCGGGGTCTCCTACGAGCAGTACTTC
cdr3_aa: CASSQESGVSYEQYF

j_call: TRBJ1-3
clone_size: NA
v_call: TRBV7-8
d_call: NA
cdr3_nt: TGTGCCAGCAGCTTAGTGACAACCGGAAACACCATATATTTT
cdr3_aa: CASSLVTTGNTIYF

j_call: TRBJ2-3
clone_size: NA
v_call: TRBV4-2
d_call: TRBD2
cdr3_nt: TGTGCCAGCAGCCCCGGGACCGGACTAGCGGGGGGGTCTAGCACAGATACGCAGTATTTT
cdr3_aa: CASSPGTGLAGGSSTDTQYF

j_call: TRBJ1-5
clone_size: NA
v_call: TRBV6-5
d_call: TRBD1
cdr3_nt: TGTGCCAGCCGCGACACAGGGGTTCGACAGCCCCAGCATTTT
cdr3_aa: CASRDTGVRQPQHF

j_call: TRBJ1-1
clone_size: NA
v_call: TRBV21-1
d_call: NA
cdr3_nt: TGTGCCAGCAGCAAAGGGCTCCTGAGGAGAGAAGCTTTCTTT
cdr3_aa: CASSKGLLRREAFF

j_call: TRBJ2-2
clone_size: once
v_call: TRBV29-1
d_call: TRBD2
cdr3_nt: TGCAGCGTTGAAGTGGGCGGGAGCTTCGGCGGGGAGCTGTTTTTT
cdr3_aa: CSVEVGGSFGGELFF

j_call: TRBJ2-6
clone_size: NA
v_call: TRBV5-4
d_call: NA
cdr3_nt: TGTGCCAGCAGCTTGGGTGGCAGGGCTGGGGCCAACGTCCTGACTTTC
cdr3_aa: CASSLGGRAGANVLTF

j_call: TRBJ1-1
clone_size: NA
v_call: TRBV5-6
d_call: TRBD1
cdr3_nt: TGTGCCAGCAGCTTGTTCCAGGGGGCCACCGGTATGAGGGCTTTCTTT
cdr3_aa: CASSLFQGATGMRAFF

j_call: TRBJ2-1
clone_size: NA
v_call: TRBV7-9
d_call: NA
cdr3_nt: TGTGCCAGCAGCTTACGAGGGCAGAGCTCCTACAATGAGCAGTTCTTC
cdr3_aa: CASSLRGQSSYNEQFF

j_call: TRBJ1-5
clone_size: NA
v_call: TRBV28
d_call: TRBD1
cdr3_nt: TGTGCCAGCAGCACCACAGGGGGTAGCAATCAGCCCCAGCATTTT
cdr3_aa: CASSTTGGSNQPQHF

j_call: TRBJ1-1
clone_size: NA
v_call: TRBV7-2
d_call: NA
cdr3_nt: TGTGCCAGCAGCTTAATCGGGGGAAGAACTGAAGCTTTCTTT
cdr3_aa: CASSLIGGRTEAFF

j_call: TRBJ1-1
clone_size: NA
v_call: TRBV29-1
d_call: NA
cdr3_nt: TGCAGCGTTGAAAAGGGGGGGACCACTGAAGCTTTCTTT
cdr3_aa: CSVEKGGTTEAFF

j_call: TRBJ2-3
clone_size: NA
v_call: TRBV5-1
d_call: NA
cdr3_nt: TGCGCCAGCAGCCTACAACTAGGGTACACAGATACGCAGTATTTT
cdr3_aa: CASSLQLGYTDTQYF

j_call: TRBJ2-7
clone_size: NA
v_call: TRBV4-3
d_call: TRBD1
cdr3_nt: TGCGCCAGCAGCCAAGGCCGGGACAGCTCCTACGAGCAGTACTTC
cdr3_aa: CASSQGRDSSYEQYF

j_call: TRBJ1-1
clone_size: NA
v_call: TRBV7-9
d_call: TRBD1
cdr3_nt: TGTGCCAGCAGCTTAGTGCGGACAGGGATCGGGCACACTGAAGCTTTCTTT
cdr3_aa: CASSLVRTGIGHTEAFF

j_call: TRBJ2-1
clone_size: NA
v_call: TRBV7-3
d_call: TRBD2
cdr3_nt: TGTGCCAGCAGCCCAGGGAGCGGGAGGCCCAATGAGCAGTTCTTC
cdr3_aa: CASSPGSGRPNEQFF

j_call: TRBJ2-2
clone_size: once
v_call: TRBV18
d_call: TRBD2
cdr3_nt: TGTGCCAGCTCACCGGCTCGACTAGCGGGGGGCCGGAACACCGGGGAGCTGTTTTTT
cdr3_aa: CASSPARLAGGRNTGELFF

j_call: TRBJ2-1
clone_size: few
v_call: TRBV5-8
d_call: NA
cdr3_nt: TGTGCCAGCAGCTTTTACCCAGAAAACAATGAGCAGTTCTTC
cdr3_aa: CASSFYPENNEQFF

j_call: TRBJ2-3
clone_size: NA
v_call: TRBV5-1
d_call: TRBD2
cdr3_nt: TGCGCCAGCAGCTTGGAGCGGGGGGGCGCAGATACGCAGTATTTT
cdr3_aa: CASSLERGGADTQYF

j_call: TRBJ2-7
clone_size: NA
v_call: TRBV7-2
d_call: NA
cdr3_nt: TGTGCCAGCAGCTTACCGACACTCGTCTCCTACGAGCAGTACTTC
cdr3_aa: CASSLPTLVSYEQYF

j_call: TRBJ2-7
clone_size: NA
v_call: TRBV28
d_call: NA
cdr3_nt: TGTGCCAGCAGGGCTATTCAGGGGTATGCCGAGCAGTACTTC
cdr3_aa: CASRAIQGYAEQYF

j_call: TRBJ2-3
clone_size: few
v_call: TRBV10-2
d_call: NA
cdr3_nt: TGCGCCAGCAGTGAGTCTGGCGGAAACACAGATACGCAGTATTTT
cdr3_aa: CASSESGGNTDTQYF